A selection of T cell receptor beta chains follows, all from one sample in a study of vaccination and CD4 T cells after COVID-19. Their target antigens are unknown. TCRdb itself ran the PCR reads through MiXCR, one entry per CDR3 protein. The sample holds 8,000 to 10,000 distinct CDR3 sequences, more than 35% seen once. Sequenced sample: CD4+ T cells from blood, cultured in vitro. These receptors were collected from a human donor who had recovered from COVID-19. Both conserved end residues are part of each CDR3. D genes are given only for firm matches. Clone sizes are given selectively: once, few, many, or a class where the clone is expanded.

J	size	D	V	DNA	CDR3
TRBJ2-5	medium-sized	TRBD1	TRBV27	TGTGCCAGCAGGACAGGGGGTCCGAATGGCGAGACCCAGTACTTC	CASRTGGPNGETQYF
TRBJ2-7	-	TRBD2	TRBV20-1	TGCAGTGCTAGAGATTCGTTCAGAAGCGGGGTTAACTACGAGCAGTACTTC	CSARDSFRSGVNYEQYF
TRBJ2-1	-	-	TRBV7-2	TGTGCCAGCAGCTTAACAGCCACGGCCTACAATGAGCAGTTCTTC	CASSLTATAYNEQFF
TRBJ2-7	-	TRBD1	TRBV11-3	TGTGCCAGCAGCTCAACCCGGGACAGGGGCACCCTATTCGACGAGCAGTACTTC	CASSSTRDRGTLFDEQYF
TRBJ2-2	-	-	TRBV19	TGTGCCAGTAGAACCAAACAGGGTACGAACACCGGGGAGCTGTTTTTT	CASRTKQGTNTGELFF
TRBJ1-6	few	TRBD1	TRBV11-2	TGTGCCAGCAGCGCGACAGGGGGACGTAATTCACCCCTCCACTTT	CASSATGGRNSPLHF
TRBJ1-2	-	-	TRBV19	TGTGCCAGTAGTATCGAGGGGAACTATGGCTACACCTTC	CASSIEGNYGYTF
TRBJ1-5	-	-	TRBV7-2	TGTGCCAGCAGCTTAGAGGGAGGGCTCTTTAGCAATCAGCCCCAGCATTTT	CASSLEGGLFSNQPQHF
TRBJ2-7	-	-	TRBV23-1	TGCGCCATCACTACAGAAAGAAGCTCCTACGAGCAGTACTTC	CAITTERSSYEQYF
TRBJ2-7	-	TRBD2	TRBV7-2	TGTGCCAGCAGCTTAGGACTAGCGCGGTACTTC	CASSLGLARYF
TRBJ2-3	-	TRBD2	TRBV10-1	TGCGCCAGCAGTGAGTCGCTCGGGGGGGATACGCAGTATTTT	CASSESLGGDTQYF
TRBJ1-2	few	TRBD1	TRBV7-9	TGTGCCAGCAGGGCATGGAGGACAGGAATTTTAAACTATGGCTACACCTTC	CASRAWRTGILNYGYTF
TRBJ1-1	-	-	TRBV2	TGTGCCAGCGCACTCACTGGGGTGAACACTGAAGCTTTCTTT	CASALTGVNTEAFF
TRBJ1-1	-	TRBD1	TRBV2	TGTGCCAGCAGCCGGTCGACAGGGTGGAACACTGAAGCTTTCTTT	CASSRSTGWNTEAFF